The 6 T cell receptor beta chains below all came from one sample that was sequenced in a study of blood T cell repertoires in COVID-19. TCRdb's copy holds only in-frame clones and misses some; the assay was immunoSEQ multiplex PCR. The sample holds roughly 250,000 clones, more than 85% seen once. Sequenced: PBMCs or T cells enriched from blood (not recorded which). Receptors were obtained from a man aged 35-49 years who had recovered from COVID-19.

The V gene is TRBV4-3, the J gene TRBJ2-7; 8 bases are a match to TRBD2. Germline assignment: CDR1 LGHNA and CDR2 YSLEER. The CDR3 length is 15 residues. The trim removed 1 base at V and 4 bases at J, leaving 6 bases unmatched. CDR3 sequence (DNA): TGCGCCAGCAGCCAAGCAGCGGGAGTGGGTTACGAGCAGTACTTC. Translating it yields CASSQAAGVGYEQYF.

The chain combines TRBV6-2 or TRBV6-3 with TRBJ2-7, with D perhaps matching TRBD1 (5 bases). This CDR3 region has 15 residues. V was shortened by 1 base and J by 3 bases, with 13 bases between the two germline ends. Per germline, CDR1 MNHEY and CDR2 SVGEGT. As DNA, the CDR3 is TGTGCCAGCAGTTACTTCGCAGGGATGAGCTACGAGCAGTACTTC. This sequence encodes CASSYFAGMSYEQYF.

The chain employs TRBV7-3 and TRBJ2-1; TRBD2 agrees at 8 bases. Germline CDR1 SGHTA, CDR2 FQGTGA. There are 13 residues in the CDR3. J gave up 14 bases and V 5 bases, and 11 bases lay outside the gene matches. CDR3 coding DNA: TGTGCCAGCAGCCCACAGGGTACCGGGGGGGAGTTCTTC. It yields the protein CASSPQGTGGEFF.

The chain uses TRBV7-2 and TRBJ2-5; TRBD2 matches at 7 bases. The CDR3 has 14 residues. Germline V lookup: CDR1 SGHTA, CDR2 FQGNSA. V lost 4 bases and J lost 6; bases outside the gene matches: 8. The CDR3 protein is CASSSRRGVQTQYF. The CDR3 DNA is TGTGCCAGCAGCTCCCGCCGGGGGGTGCAGACCCAGTACTTC.

The chain joins TRBV6-2 or TRBV6-3 to TRBJ2-6; TRBD1 is a possible D gene (6 bases). CDR3 size: 21 residues. The ends were cut back, 2 bases at V and 1 base at J, with 24 bases in the middle. Germline CDR1 reads MNHEY; CDR2 reads SVGEGT. The CDR3: CASSYRLWTVFVTSGANVLTF. The CDR3 DNA is TGTGCCAGCAGTTACCGCTTATGGACAGTTTTTGTTACTTCTGGGGCCAACGTCCTGACTTTC.

The chain employs TRBV7-9 and TRBJ2-3, with TRBD2 matching over 12 bases. Looked up from germline, CDR1 is SEHNR and CDR2 is FQNEAQ (reference sequence). J gave up 0 bases and V 5 bases, and 12 bases lay outside the gene matches. This CDR3 spans 19 amino acids. CDR3 coding DNA: TGTGCCAGCAGCCCCACCCGCTCCGGGACTAGCGGGAGCACAGATACGCAGTATTTT. Translating it yields CASSPTRSGTSGSTDTQYF. Full variable domain (outside the CDR3, taken from reference TRBV7-9 and TRBJ2-3): DTGVSQNPRHKITKRGQNVTFRCDPISEHNRLYWYRQTLGQGPEFLTYFQNEAQLEKSRLLSDRFSAERPKGSFSTLEIQRTEQGDSAMYLCASSPTRSGTSGSTDTQYFGPGTRLTVL.